This T cell receptor (beta chain) came from a study of technical replicates of blood from a few donors. V lost 5 bases and J lost 1; bases outside the gene matches: 2. Germline loops: CDR1 SGHTA, CDR2 FQGNSA. The CDR3 spans 16 residues. Produced via immunoSEQ multiplex PCR; TCRdb's table is partial and in-frame only. The sample carries approximately 84,000 clones, 98% recorded once. The chain couples TRBV7-2 to TRBJ2-5, with 15 bases aligning to TRBD2. The sequencing sample was made of T cells isolated from PBMCs. The source is a human donor in good health. The CDR3 is CASSLGLAGGQETQYF. The CDR3 nucleotides read TGTGCCAGCAGCCTGGGACTAGCGGGGGGCCAAGAGACCCAGTACTTC. The full variable domain, its missing parts supplied by reference TRBV7-2 and TRBJ2-5, is GAGVSQSPSNKVTEKGKDVELRCDPISGHTALYWYRQSLGQGLEFLIYFQGNSAPDKSGLPSDRFSAERTGGSVSTLTIQRTQQEDSAVYLCASSLGLAGGQETQYFGPGTRLLVL.